This TCR beta chain was observed in a study of blood T cell repertoires in COVID-19. Study information: Nucleic acid was either cDNA or gDNA, and it came from T cells, B-cell-depleted T cells, or PBMCs.

The CDR3 covers 12 residues. Germline V lookup: CDR1 SQVTM, CDR2 ANQGSEA. Original processing methods: The assay estimated nucleated cells by amplifying reference gene primers. Data came from immunoSEQ multiplex PCR; TCRdb stores just in-frame clones and leaves some out. V and J calls and clone size are as listed in that table; D and trimming were resolved from the DNA. Here the sample spans approximately 190,000 clones, roughly 86% being singletons. The sequencing input was peripheral blood. The V gene is TRBV29-1, the J gene TRBJ1-2, with D unclear. The clonotype was recovered from a woman in her seventies with active or convalescent COVID-19. CDR3 residues: CTPERANAGYTF. The DNA for the CDR3 is TGCACCCCGGAGAGAGCCAACGCTGGCTACACCTTC.